This T cell receptor beta chain was sequenced for a study of blood T cells in healthy people across ages. Combining a sample-barcoded 5' primer with a J-beta primer mix, a second PCR ran for about 6 to 11 cycles. TCRdb reanalysed the 5' RACE reads using MiXCR and keeps one entry per CDR3 protein. The sample comprises about 1.8 million distinct CDR3 sequences, 49% of which are singletons, and less than 2.5% rests with the top ten. The CDR3 is 15 residues long. Trimming stripped 5 bases from V and 6 bases from J, with 18 bases between. The V gene's germline CDR1 is SGHDN and CDR2 FVKESK. The sequenced material came from blood. V gene TRBV14 combines with J gene TRBJ2-3; a possible D gene is TRBD2 (5 bases). The clonotype comes from a woman in her thirties or forties in good health. The CDR3 DNA sequence: TGTGCCAGCAGCTCCTATGAGGGTGTGACGGATACGCAGTATTTT. This codes for CASSSYEGVTDTQYF.